The 6 T cell receptor beta chains below all came from one sample that was sequenced in a study of shared clonotypes between healthy human individuals. Method: immunoSEQ multiplex PCR; TCRdb's copy keeps in-frame clones and lacks some. The sample yields some 1,400,000 clones, around 95% seen once. Sequences were obtained from naive CD4+ T cells sorted from blood. Subset defined: CD45RA+ positively selected. Receptor source: a man between 25 and 39 years old in good health.

The chain has TRBV6-1 and TRBJ1-2; TRBD1 agrees at 8 bases. Trimming removed 4 bases from V and 6 bases from J; junction bases left unmatched: 7. The CDR3 runs to 14 residues. Germline V gene sequence: CDR1 MNHNS, CDR2 SASEGT. The CDR3 protein is CASSGRTGRDGYTF. DNA of the CDR3: TGTGCCAGCAGTGGTCGGACAGGGCGTGATGGCTACACCTTC.

This chain links TRBV4-3 with TRBJ2-1, with 9 bases fitting TRBD2. The CDR3 totals 18 residues. The V segment lost 0 bases and the J segment 0 bases; nucleotides outside the gene matches: 6. Germline V gene data show CDR1 as LGHNA and CDR2 as YSLEER. In DNA, the CDR3 is TGCGCCAGCAGCCAAGATTGGGGTAGCGGGGGCTCCTACAATGAGCAGTTCTTC. As protein: CASSQDWGSGGSYNEQFF.

The gene calls are TRBV28 and TRBJ1-5, with D possibly matching TRBD1 (6 bases). The CDR3 runs to 19 residues. V dropped 1 base and J dropped 4 bases, with 23 bases sitting between them. Germline-derived CDR1 and CDR2 are MDHEN and SYDVKM. The CDR3 DNA is TGTGCCAGCAGTTTATTCAAAGGCGCTGGAGGGACACAGAATCAGCCCCAGCATTTT. It specifies CASSLFKGAGGTQNQPQHF.

To note about this clone: Different DNA sequences within this sample yield the same CDR3. The rearrangement joins TRBV5-1 to TRBJ2-7; the D gene is possibly TRBD1 (6 bases). Per germline, CDR1 SGHRS and CDR2 YFSETQ. The germline V and J ends were trimmed by 0 bases and 0 bases, with 10 bases remaining between them. The CDR3 runs to 15 residues. CDR3 sequence (DNA): TGCGCCAGCAGCTTGGCGGGGACATACTCCTACGAGCAGTACTTC. It specifies CASSLAGTYSYEQYF.

The chain links TRBV28 to TRBJ1-2; 9 bases fit TRBD1. The CDR3 runs 17 residues. Germline trimming cut 6 bases from V and 4 bases from J; bases unmatched to any gene: 15. The germline CDR1 and CDR2 sequences are MDHEN and SYDVKM. The CDR3 region is CASRAPGQGSRGYGYTF. In DNA form, the CDR3 reads TGTGCCAGCAGAGCCCCGGGACAGGGCTCCAGAGGCTATGGCTACACCTTC.

The gene calls are TRBV7-9 and TRBJ2-7, with D hard to call. The germline V gene encodes CDR1 SEHNR and CDR2 FQNEAQ (reference sequence). The CDR3 is made up of 13 amino acids. V was cut by 4 bases and J by 2 bases, with 9 bases left in between. The CDR3 here is CASSSYPPYEQYF. CDR3 sequence (DNA): TGTGCCAGCAGCTCTTACCCCCCCTACGAGCAGTACTTC.